Here is one T cell receptor (beta chain) with its context. Researchers sorted participants into cohorts using their self-reported clinical history. The sample comes from a study of blood T cell repertoires in COVID-19. This CDR3 has 19 amino acids. CDR1 and CDR2 (germline): SGHAT, FQNNGV. With 1 base clipped from V and 0 bases from J, the junction kept 9 bases outside the gene matches. The repertoire was sequenced with immunoSEQ multiplex PCR; TCRdb's copy has only in-frame clones and lacks some. The sample contains under 450,000 clones, around 86% of which appear only once. The source is a woman between 45 and 65 years old who had recovered from COVID-19. The chain carries TRBV11-2 and TRBJ1-4; 9 nucleotides align to TRBD1. Sequencing input: PBMCs or T cells enriched from blood (not recorded which). The CDR3 nucleotides are TGTGCCAGCAGCTTAGTCCCGGGACAGGGACTCGCAACTAATGAAAAACTGTTTTTT. As protein: CASSLVPGQGLATNEKLFF.